This TCR beta chain was identified in a study of blood T cell repertoires in COVID-19. Germline V gene lookup returns CDR1 MNHEY and CDR2 SVGEGT. V shed 5 bases and J 7 bases; nucleotides not matched to a gene: 6. The CDR3 has 14 amino acids. Using immunoSEQ multiplex PCR, the repertoire was profiled, and TCRdb retains in-frame clones only, with some absent. The profile shows around 200,000 clones, 85% of them singletons. The origin of this receptor is a man aged 35-49 years who had recovered from COVID-19. The chain recombines TRBV6-2 or TRBV6-3 with TRBJ2-2; 8 bases match TRBD2. Sequences were obtained from PBMCs or T cells enriched from blood (not recorded which). The CDR3 reads CASSSGSSGGELFF. DNA for the CDR3: TGTGCCAGCAGTAGCGGGAGTAGCGGCGGGGAGCTGTTTTTT.